This entry describes one T cell receptor beta chain. Assay used: immunoSEQ multiplex PCR; TCRdb lists only in-frame clones, some missing. The table records about 150,000 clones, about 90% of them present only once. This entry belongs to a study of blood T cell repertoires in COVID-19. In the study overall: Italy, Spain and the United States were the sources of the convalescent and acute COVID-19 samples.

The CDR3 spans 14 residues. V lost 1 base and J lost 7, with 8 bases in between. Germline V gene sequence: CDR1 LGHDT, CDR2 YNNKEL (reference sequence). The sequence came from a woman aged 45-65 years who had recovered from COVID-19. Sequences were obtained from PBMCs or T cells enriched from blood (not recorded which). The V and J genes are TRBV3-1 (or the pseudogene TRBV3-2) and TRBJ1-6; D unclear. Here the CDR3 reads CASSQGGPNSPLHF. CDR3 bases: TGTGCCAGCAGCCAAGGAGGCCCCAATTCACCCCTCCACTTT.